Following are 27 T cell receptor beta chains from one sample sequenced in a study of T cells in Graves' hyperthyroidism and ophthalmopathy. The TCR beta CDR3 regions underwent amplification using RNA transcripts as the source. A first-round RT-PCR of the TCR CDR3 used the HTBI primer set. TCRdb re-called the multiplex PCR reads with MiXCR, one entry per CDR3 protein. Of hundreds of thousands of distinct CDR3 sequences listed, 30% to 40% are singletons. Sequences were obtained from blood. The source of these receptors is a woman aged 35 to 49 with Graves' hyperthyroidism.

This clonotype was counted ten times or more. CDR3: CASSLSAGFGTEAFF. The CDR3 DNA sequence: TGTGCCAGCAGCTTATCGGCAGGGTTTGGAACTGAAGCTTTCTTT. V usage is TRBV7-9 and J usage is TRBJ1-1; D possibly corresponds to TRBD1 (5 bases). Between the trimmed V and J ends, which lost 2 bases and 5 bases, there was a span of 15 bases. The CDR3 sequence is 15 residues long. CDR1 and CDR2 from the germline V gene are SEHNR and FQNEAQ (reference sequence). The variable domain in full, with the rest retrieved from reference TRBV7-9 and TRBJ1-1, is DTGVSQNPRHKITKRGQNVTFRCDPISEHNRLYWYRQTLGQGPEFLTYFQNEAQLEKSRLLSDRFSAERPKGSFSTLEIQRTEQGDSAMYLCASSLSAGFGTEAFFGQGTRLTVV.

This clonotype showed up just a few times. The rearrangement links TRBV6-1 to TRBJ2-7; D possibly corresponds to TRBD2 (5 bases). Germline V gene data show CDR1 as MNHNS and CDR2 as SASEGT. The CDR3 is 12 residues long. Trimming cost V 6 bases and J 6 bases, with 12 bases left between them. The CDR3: CASRFAEGEQYF. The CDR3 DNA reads TGTGCCAGCAGATTCGCCGAGGGCGAGCAGTACTTC.

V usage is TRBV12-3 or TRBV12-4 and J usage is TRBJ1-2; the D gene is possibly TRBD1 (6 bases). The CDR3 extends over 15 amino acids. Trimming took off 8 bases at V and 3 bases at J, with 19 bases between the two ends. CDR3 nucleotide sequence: TGTGCCAGCTCCGCTGGGGGGGCCTCGGACTATGGCTACACCTTC. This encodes CASSAGGASDYGYTF.

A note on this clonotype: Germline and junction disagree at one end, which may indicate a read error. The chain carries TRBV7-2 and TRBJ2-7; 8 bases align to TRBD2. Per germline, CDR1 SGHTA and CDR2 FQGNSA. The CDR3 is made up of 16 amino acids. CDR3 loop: CASSSIPGGASYEQHF. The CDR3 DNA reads TGTGCCAGCAGCTCCATCCCCGGGGGGGCTTCCTACGAGCAGCACTTC.

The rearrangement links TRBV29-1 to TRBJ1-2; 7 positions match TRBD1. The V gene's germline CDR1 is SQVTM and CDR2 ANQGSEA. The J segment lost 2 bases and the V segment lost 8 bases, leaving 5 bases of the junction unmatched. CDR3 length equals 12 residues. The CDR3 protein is CSFGQVNYGYTF. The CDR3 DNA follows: TGCAGCTTCGGACAGGTGAACTATGGCTACACCTTC.

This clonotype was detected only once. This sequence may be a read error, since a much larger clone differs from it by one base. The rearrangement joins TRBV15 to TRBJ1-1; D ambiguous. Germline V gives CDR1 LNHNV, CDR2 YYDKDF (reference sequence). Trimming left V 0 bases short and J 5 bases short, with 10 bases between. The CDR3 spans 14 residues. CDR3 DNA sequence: TGTGCCACCAGCAGAGACTGGGGAAGGACTGAAGCTTTCTTT. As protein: CATSRDWGRTEAFF.

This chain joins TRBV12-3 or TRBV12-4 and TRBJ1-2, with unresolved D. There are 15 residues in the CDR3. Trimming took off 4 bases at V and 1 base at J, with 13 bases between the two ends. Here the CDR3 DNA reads TGTGCCAGCAGTTCTCTCCGGCCCATTAACTATGGCTACACCTTC. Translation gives CASSSLRPINYGYTF.

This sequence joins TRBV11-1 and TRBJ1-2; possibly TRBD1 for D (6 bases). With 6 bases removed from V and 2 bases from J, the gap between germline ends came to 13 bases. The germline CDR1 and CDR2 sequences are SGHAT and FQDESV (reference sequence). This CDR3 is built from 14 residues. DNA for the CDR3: TGTGCCAGCAGAGACGCGGGGGCCAACTATGGCTACACCTTC. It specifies CASRDAGANYGYTF.

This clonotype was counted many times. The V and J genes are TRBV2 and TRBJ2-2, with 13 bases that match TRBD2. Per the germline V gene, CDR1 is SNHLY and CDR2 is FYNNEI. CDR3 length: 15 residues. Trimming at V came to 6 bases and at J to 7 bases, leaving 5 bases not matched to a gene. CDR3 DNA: TGTGCCAGCAGGGGGACTAGCGGGAATCTCGGGGAGCTGTTTTTT. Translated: CASRGTSGNLGELFF.

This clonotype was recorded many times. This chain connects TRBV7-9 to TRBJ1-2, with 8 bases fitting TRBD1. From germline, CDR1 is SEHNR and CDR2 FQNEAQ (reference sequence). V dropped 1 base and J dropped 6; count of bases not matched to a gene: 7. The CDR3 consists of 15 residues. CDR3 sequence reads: CASSLGRTGNHGYTF. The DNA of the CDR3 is TGTGCCAGCAGCTTAGGTCGGACAGGGAATCATGGCTACACCTTC.

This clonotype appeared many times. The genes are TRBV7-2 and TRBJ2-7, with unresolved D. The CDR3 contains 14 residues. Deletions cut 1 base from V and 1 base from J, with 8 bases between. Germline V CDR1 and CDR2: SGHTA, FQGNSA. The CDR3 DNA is TGTGCCAGCAGCTTAGTAGGGCAGTCCTACGAGCAGTACTTC. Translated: CASSLVGQSYEQYF.

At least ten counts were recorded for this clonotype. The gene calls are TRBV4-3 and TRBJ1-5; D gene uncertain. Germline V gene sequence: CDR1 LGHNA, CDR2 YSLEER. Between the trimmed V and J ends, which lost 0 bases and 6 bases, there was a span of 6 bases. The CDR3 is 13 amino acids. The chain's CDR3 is CASSQDPGQPQHF. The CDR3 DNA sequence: TGCGCCAGCAGCCAAGATCCCGGTCAGCCCCAGCATTTT.

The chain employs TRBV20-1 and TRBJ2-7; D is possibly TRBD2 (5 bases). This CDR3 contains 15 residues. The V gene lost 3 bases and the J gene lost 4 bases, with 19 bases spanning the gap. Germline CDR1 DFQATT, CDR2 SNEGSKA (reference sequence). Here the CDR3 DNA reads TGCAGTGCTAGCAGCGGAACAAGCTCGGGGTACGAGCAGTACTTC. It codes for CSASSGTSSGYEQYF.

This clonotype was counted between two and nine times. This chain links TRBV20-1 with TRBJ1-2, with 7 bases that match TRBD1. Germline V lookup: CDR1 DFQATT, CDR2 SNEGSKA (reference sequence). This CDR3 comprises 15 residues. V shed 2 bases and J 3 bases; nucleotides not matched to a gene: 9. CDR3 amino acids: CSARQGVYHDYGYTF. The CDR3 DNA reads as TGCAGTGCTAGACAGGGGGTCTACCATGACTATGGCTACACCTTC.

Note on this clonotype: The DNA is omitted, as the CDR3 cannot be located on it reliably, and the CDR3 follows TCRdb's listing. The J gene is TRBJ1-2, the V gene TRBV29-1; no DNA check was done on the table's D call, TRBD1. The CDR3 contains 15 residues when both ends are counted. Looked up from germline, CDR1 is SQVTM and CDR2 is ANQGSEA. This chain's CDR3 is CSVERTDTQYFGYTF.

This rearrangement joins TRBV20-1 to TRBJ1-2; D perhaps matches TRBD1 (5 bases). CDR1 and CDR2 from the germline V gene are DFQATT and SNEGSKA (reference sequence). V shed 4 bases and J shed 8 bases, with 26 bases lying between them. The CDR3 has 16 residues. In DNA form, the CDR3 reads TGCAGTGCTATGGGGCTAGCGGGGAAGAGTCAGTACGGCTACACCTTC. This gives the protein CSAMGLAGKSQYGYTF.

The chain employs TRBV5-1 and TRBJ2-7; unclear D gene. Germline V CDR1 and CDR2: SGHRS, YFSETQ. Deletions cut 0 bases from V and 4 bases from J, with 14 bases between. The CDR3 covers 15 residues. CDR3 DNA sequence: TGCGCCAGCAGCTTGGAAGGGAATACAAATTACGAGCAGTACTTC. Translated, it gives CASSLEGNTNYEQYF.

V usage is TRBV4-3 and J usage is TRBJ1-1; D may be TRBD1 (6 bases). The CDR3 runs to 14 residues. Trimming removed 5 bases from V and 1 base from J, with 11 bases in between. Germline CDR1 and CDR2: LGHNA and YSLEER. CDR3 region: CASSARDTNTEAFF. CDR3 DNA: TGCGCCAGCAGCGCCCGGGACACGAACACTGAAGCTTTCTTT.

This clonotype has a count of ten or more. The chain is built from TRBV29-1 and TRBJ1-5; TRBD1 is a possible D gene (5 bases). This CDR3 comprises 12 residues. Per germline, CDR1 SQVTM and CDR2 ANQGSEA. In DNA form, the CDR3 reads TGCAGTGGAGGGGAAGAAGATCAGCCCCAGCATTTT. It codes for CSGGEEDQPQHF.

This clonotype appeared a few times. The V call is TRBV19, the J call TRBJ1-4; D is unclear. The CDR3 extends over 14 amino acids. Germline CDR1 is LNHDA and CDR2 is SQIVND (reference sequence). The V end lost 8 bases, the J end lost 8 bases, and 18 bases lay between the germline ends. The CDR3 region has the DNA TGTGCCAGTTCAACTGCGGAGCGCAGGGAAAAACTGTTTTTT. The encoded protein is CASSTAERREKLFF.

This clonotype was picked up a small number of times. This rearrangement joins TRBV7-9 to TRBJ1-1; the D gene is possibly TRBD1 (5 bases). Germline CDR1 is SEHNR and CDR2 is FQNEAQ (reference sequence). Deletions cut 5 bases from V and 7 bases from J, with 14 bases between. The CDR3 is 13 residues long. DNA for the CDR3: TGTGCCAGCAGCCAGACCGGCCAGGGTGAAGCTTTCTTT. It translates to CASSQTGQGEAFF.

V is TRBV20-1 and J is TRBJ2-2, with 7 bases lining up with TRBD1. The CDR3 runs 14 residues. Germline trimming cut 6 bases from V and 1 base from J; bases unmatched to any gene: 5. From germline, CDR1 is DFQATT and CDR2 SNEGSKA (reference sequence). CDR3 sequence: CSAPTGRNTGELFF. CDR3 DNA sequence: TGCAGTGCGCCGACAGGGCGGAACACCGGGGAGCTGTTTTTT.

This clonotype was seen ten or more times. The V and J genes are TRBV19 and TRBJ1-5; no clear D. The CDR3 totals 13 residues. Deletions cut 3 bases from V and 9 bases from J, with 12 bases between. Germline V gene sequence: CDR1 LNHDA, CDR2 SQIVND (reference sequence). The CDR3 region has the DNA TGTGCCAGTAGTATCCAGGCGACGTCGCCCCAGCATTTT. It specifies CASSIQATSPQHF.

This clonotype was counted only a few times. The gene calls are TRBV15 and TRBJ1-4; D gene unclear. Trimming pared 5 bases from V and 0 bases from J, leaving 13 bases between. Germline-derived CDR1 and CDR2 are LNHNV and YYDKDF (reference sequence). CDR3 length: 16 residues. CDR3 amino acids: CATSLRVAATNEKLFF. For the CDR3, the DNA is TGTGCCACCAGCCTCCGGGTAGCCGCAACTAATGAAAAACTGTTTTTT.

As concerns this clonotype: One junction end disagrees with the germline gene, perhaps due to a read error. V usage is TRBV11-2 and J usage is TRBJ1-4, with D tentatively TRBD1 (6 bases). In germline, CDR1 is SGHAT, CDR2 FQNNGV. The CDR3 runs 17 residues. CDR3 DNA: TGTGCCAGCAGCTTGTTGGGGGCTGGAGCAACTAATGAAAAACCGTTTTTT. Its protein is CASSLLGAGATNEKPFF.

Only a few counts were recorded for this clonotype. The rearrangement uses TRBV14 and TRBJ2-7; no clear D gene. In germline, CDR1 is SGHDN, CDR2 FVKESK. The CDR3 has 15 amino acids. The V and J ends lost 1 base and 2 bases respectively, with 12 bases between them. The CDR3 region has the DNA TGTGCCAGCAGCCAAGGTCCGCTACCCACCTACGAGCAGTACTTC. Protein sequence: CASSQGPLPTYEQYF.

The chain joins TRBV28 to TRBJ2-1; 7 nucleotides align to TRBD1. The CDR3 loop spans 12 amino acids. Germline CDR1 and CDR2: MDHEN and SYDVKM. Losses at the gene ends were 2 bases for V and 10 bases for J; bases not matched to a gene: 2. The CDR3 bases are TGTGCCAGCAGTTTAACAGGGGACGAGCAGTTCTTC. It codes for CASSLTGDEQFF.